These 13 T cell receptor beta chains came from one sample sequenced in a study of blood T cell repertoires in COVID-19. Some clones are missing from TCRdb's copy, which holds only in-frame ones; the method was immunoSEQ multiplex PCR. Among some 60,000 clones, around 83% were seen once, and the ten largest hold 3.5%. The specimen was peripheral blood. Source of these receptors: a woman of 80 years or more with acute or convalescent COVID-19.

This chain uses TRBV5-1 with TRBJ1-1; 7 nucleotides line up with TRBD1. Germline CDR1 and CDR2: SGHRS and YFSETQ. V shed 3 bases, J shed 6 bases, and the junction held 8 bases outside the gene matches. The CDR3 extends over 14 amino acids. As DNA, the CDR3 is TGCGCCAGCAGCTCGATGCAGACAGGGCCTGAAGCTTTCTTT. The encoded protein is CASSSMQTGPEAFF.

This chain joins TRBV3-1 (or the pseudogene TRBV3-2) and TRBJ2-3; TRBD2 might be the D (5 bases). This CDR3 has 18 residues. Germline V gene sequence: CDR1 LGHDT, CDR2 YNNKEL (reference sequence). The germline V and J ends were trimmed by 0 bases and 0 bases, with 16 bases remaining between them. DNA of the CDR3: TGTGCCAGCAGCCAAGATCTATTTGGACGGGGAAGCACAGATACGCAGTATTTT. It is translated as CASSQDLFGRGSTDTQYF.

Concerning this clone: Other DNA sequences within the sample encode an identical CDR3. This rearrangement joins TRBV5-1 to TRBJ1-1; D ambiguous. V was clipped by 0 bases and J by 5 bases, with 8 bases between them. Germline loops: CDR1 SGHRS, CDR2 YFSETQ. CDR3 length: 13 amino acids. CDR3: CASSLAGDTEAFF. The CDR3 DNA reads as TGCGCCAGCAGCTTGGCCGGGGATACTGAAGCTTTCTTT.

This clone was detected only a few times. The chain employs TRBV10-3 and TRBJ2-3, with TRBD2 matching 9 bases. The ends lost 0 bases at V and 6 bases at J; junction bases unmatched: 4. This CDR3 is built from 15 residues. CDR1 is ENHRY, CDR2 SYGVKD, per germline. The chain's CDR3 is CAISESSGGSDTQYF. Written as DNA, the CDR3 is TGTGCCATCAGTGAGTCTAGCGGGGGATCCGATACGCAGTATTTT.

The chain has TRBV4-2 and TRBJ1-4, with 8 bases matching TRBD1. This CDR3 is built from 18 residues. Trimming removed 0 bases from V and 3 bases from J; junction bases left unmatched: 9. Germline assignment: CDR1 LGHNA and CDR2 YNFKEQ. In DNA, the CDR3 is TGTGCCAGCAGCCAAGACTCGTCAGGGGGCATATCTAATGAAAAACTGTTTTTT. This gives the protein CASSQDSSGGISNEKLFF.

The V gene is TRBV5-1, the J gene TRBJ2-1; 10 positions agree with TRBD2. Losses at the gene ends were 5 bases for V and 7 bases for J; bases not matched to a gene: 9. The CDR3 is 15 amino acids. In germline, CDR1 is SGHRS, CDR2 YFSETQ. CDR3 in amino acids: CASRILAGEGNEQFF. DNA for the CDR3: TGCGCCAGCAGAATCCTAGCGGGAGAAGGGAATGAGCAGTTCTTC.

The V gene is TRBV6-5, the J gene TRBJ1-5; D perhaps matches TRBD1 (6 bases). The germline V and J ends were trimmed by 4 bases and 3 bases, with 13 bases remaining between them. CDR3 size: 15 residues. In germline, CDR1 is MNHEY, CDR2 SVGAGI. The CDR3 DNA reads TGTGCCAGCAGTTCTCAGGGGATTCCCAATCAGCCCCAGCATTTT. Residues: CASSSQGIPNQPQHF.

The V call is TRBV5-6, the J call TRBJ2-1; maybe TRBD2 (5 bases). The germline V gene has CDR1 SGHDT and CDR2 YYEEEE. This CDR3 has 13 residues. Trimming shortened V by 4 bases and J by 3 bases, and 8 bases separated the two germline ends. In DNA, the CDR3 is TGTGCCAGCAGCAAGGACTTCTACAATGAGCAGTTCTTC. Amino acids: CASSKDFYNEQFF.

The V and J genes are TRBV11-2 and TRBJ1-1, with 7 bases identical to TRBD1. The V gene's germline CDR1 is SGHAT and CDR2 FQNNGV. This CDR3 region has 13 residues. V lost 5 bases, J lost 11 bases, and 11 bases stayed unmatched. CDR3 loop: CASSVRTGLGAFF. The CDR3 region has the DNA TGTGCCAGCAGCGTCCGGACAGGTTTGGGTGCTTTCTTT. Full variable domain (missing parts from reference TRBV11-2 and TRBJ1-1): EAGVAQSPRYKIIEKRQSVAFWCNPISGHATLYWYQQILGQGPKLLIQFQNNGVVDDSQLPKDRFSAERLKGVDSTLKIQPAKLEDSAVYLCASSVRTGLGAFFGQGTRLTVV.

This chain joins TRBV7-3 and TRBJ1-6; maybe TRBD1 (6 bases). Germline lookup yields CDR1 SGHTA and CDR2 FQGTGA. V lost 1 base and J 7 bases, leaving 11 bases between the germline ends. The CDR3 is made up of 15 amino acids. The CDR3 protein is CASSLIDRSNSPLHF. CDR3 nucleotides: TGTGCCAGCAGCTTAATTGACAGGTCAAATTCACCCCTCCACTTT.

The table lists this clone with a few counts. The chain uses TRBV6-5 and TRBJ1-4; maybe TRBD1 (5 bases). CDR1 and CDR2 from the germline V gene are MNHEY and SVGAGI. The CDR3 covers 14 residues. The germline V and J ends were trimmed by 6 bases and 6 bases, with 14 bases remaining between them. The CDR3 sequence: CASRGLGDDEKLFF. The CDR3 DNA is TGTGCCAGCAGGGGATTAGGGGATGATGAAAAACTGTTTTTT.

This chain uses TRBV6-5 with TRBJ1-6, with 10 bases matching TRBD1. Looked up from germline, CDR1 is MNHEY and CDR2 is SVGAGI. V shed 6 bases and J 5 bases; nucleotides not matched to a gene: 1. The CDR3 is 14 residues long. The CDR3, as DNA: TGTGCCAGCAGGGACAGGGGGAATAATTCACCCCTCCACTTT. Protein sequence: CASRDRGNNSPLHF.

This chain joins TRBV7-6 and TRBJ1-3; the match to TRBD1 covers 9 bases. From germline, CDR1 is SGHVS and CDR2 FNYEAQ. V gave up 4 bases and J gave up 0 bases; unmatched junction bases: 4. The CDR3 consists of 16 residues. In nucleotides, the CDR3 is TGTGCCAGCAGCTCAGGACAGGGGCTCTCTGGAAACACCATATATTTT. This sequence encodes CASSSGQGLSGNTIYF.